Each of the 18 T cell receptor beta chains below was sequenced from the same sample in a study of shared clonotypes between healthy human individuals. Clones were read by immunoSEQ multiplex PCR, and TCRdb kept only the in-frame ones, dropping some. The table includes 1.6 million or so clones, roughly 96% detected once. The sample was naive CD4+ T cells sorted from blood. As to subset: CD45RA+ positively selected. These TCRs come from a young man in good health.

For this clone: Other DNA sequences in the sample encode the same CDR3. The rearrangement uses TRBV28 and TRBJ1-5, with D possibly being TRBD1 (6 bases). The CDR3 is 13 residues long. V was trimmed by 6 bases and J by 6 bases, leaving 12 bases between them. CDR1 MDHEN and CDR2 SYDVKM come from the germline V gene. The CDR3 reads CASSSGGLQPQHF. The CDR3 DNA reads as TGTGCCAGCAGCTCCGGGGGCCTTCAGCCCCAGCATTTT.

The J gene is TRBJ1-1, the V gene TRBV20-1; D perhaps matches TRBD1 (5 bases). The V and J ends lost 6 bases and 6 bases respectively, with 11 bases between them. Germline V gene sequence: CDR1 DFQATT, CDR2 SNEGSKA (reference sequence). The CDR3 runs to 11 residues. The CDR3 DNA reads TGCAGTGCAAAGGGGTCGCCTGAAGCTTTCTTT. It encodes CSAKGSPEAFF.

V gene TRBV28 combines with J gene TRBJ2-3; 9 bases align to TRBD1. V was clipped by 6 bases and J by 1 base; unmatched bases: 5. The CDR3 consists of 15 residues. Germline V CDR1 and CDR2: MDHEN, SYDVKM. CDR3 in amino acids: CASRLGDRGTDTQYF. DNA for the CDR3: TGTGCCAGCAGGTTGGGGGACAGGGGCACAGATACGCAGTATTTT.

J is TRBJ1-3 and V is TRBV4-3, with 8 bases matching TRBD1. The germline gives CDR1 LGHNA, CDR2 YSLEER. The V and J ends lost 0 bases and 2 bases, in that order; junction bases with no gene match: 0. There are 15 residues in the CDR3. In nucleotides, the CDR3 is TGCGCCAGCAGCCAAGAGGGACAGGCTGGAAACACCATATATTTT. Translating it yields CASSQEGQAGNTIYF.

The V call is TRBV7-8, the J call TRBJ1-5, with 8 bases aligning to TRBD1. J lost 4 bases, V lost 1 base, and 3 bases had no gene match. The germline V gene has CDR1 SGHVS and CDR2 FQNEAQ. The CDR3 loop spans 15 amino acids. The CDR3 DNA sequence: TGTGCCAGCAGCTTAGGACGACAGGGGAATCAGCCCCAGCATTTT. It yields the protein CASSLGRQGNQPQHF.

This clone was detected once. The chain links TRBV5-1 to TRBJ2-5; 7 nucleotides line up with TRBD2. The CDR3 length is 12 residues. Germline V gene sequence: CDR1 SGHRS, CDR2 YFSETQ. Trimming at V came to 3 bases and at J to 5 bases, leaving 1 base not matched to a gene. The CDR3 DNA reads as TGCGCCAGCAGCTGGGAGGGGGAGACCCAGTACTTC. It translates to CASSWEGETQYF. The complete variable domain, with remaining parts taken from reference TRBV5-1 and TRBJ2-5, reads KAGVTQTPRYLIKTRGQQVTLSCSPISGHRSVSWYQQTPGQGLQFLFEYFSETQRNKGNFPGRFSGRQFSNSRSEMNVSTLELGDSALYLCASSWEGETQYFGPGTRLLVL.

The rearrangement uses TRBV5-4 and TRBJ2-5; 11 bases align to TRBD2. V dropped 4 bases and J dropped 3; count of bases not matched to a gene: 8. This CDR3 is 16 amino acids long. The germline CDR1 and CDR2 sequences are SGHNT and YYREEE (reference sequence). CDR3 nucleotides: TGTGCCAGCAGCCCTTCATTAGCGGGAGGGGAAGAGACCCAGTACTTC. This sequence encodes CASSPSLAGGEETQYF.

The CDR3 DNA is TGTGCCAGCAGCCCCCGACTAAACAATGAGCAGTTCTTC. This gives the protein CASSPRLNNEQFF. The chain couples TRBV7-6 to TRBJ2-1, with a weak D call TRBD2 (5 bases). Germline V gene data show CDR1 as SGHVS and CDR2 as FNYEAQ. The CDR3 length is 13 residues. Trimming took off 5 bases at V and 5 bases at J, with 10 bases between the two ends.

This chain uses TRBV28 with TRBJ2-7, with 7 bases identical to TRBD2. CDR3 length: 16 residues. CDR1 MDHEN and CDR2 SYDVKM come from the germline V gene. The V segment lost 3 bases and the J segment 2 bases; nucleotides outside the gene matches: 10. In DNA, the CDR3 is TGTGCCAGCAGTTTGGAGAGGCGGGGGAAACCCTACGAGCAGTACTTC. It specifies CASSLERRGKPYEQYF. Combining the CDR3 with reference TRBV28 and TRBJ2-7 gives the whole variable domain DVKVTQSSRYLVKRTGEKVFLECVQDMDHENMFWYRQDPGLGLRLIYFSYDVKMKEKGDIPEGYSVSREKKERFSLILESASTNQTSMYLCASSLERRGKPYEQYFGPGTRLTVT.

The chain couples TRBV18 to TRBJ2-6; tentatively, D is TRBD1 or TRBD2 (5 bases each). CDR3 length: 15 residues. The germline V gene encodes CDR1 KGHSH and CDR2 LQKENI. The germline V and J ends were trimmed by 1 base and 4 bases, with 8 bases remaining between them. The CDR3 loop reads CASSPRGTGANVLTF. In nucleotides, the CDR3 is TGTGCCAGCTCACCACGAGGGACCGGGGCCAACGTCCTGACTTTC.

The chain carries TRBV7-9 and TRBJ2-2; no firm D call. From germline, CDR1 is SEHNR and CDR2 FQNEAQ (reference sequence). Between the trimmed V and J ends, which lost 0 bases and 1 base, there was a span of 6 bases. This CDR3 contains 15 residues. The CDR3 protein is CASSLATGNTGELFF. The DNA of the CDR3 is TGTGCCAGCAGCTTAGCGACGGGGAACACCGGGGAGCTGTTTTTT.

The rearrangement joins TRBV13 to TRBJ2-4; 8 bases align to TRBD1. The CDR3 is 15 residues long. The V gene end was trimmed by 6 bases and the J gene end by 0 bases; junction bases not matched to a gene: 4. CDR1 and CDR2 (germline): PRHDT, FYEKMQ (reference sequence). The CDR3, as DNA: TGTGCCAGCAGTTCCGGACAGGGAGCCAAAAACATTCAGTACTTC. Encoded protein: CASSSGQGAKNIQYF. The full variable domain, in which reference TRBV13 and TRBJ2-4 provide the parts outside the CDR3, is AAGVIQSPRHLIKEKRETATLKCYPIPRHDTVYWYQQGPGQDPQFLISFYEKMQSDKGSIPDRFSAQQFSDYHSELNMSSLELGDSALYFCASSSGQGAKNIQYFGAGTRLSVL.

The chain couples TRBV18 to TRBJ2-7; 9 nucleotides line up with TRBD1. Germline V lookup: CDR1 KGHSH, CDR2 LQKENI. The V and J ends lost 3 bases and 2 bases, in that order; junction bases with no gene match: 11. There are 17 residues in the CDR3. The CDR3: CASSPLGSGTGPYEQYF. DNA for the CDR3: TGTGCCAGCTCACCCTTAGGTAGTGGGACAGGGCCCTACGAGCAGTACTTC.

This clone was detected once. The chain has TRBV6-6 and TRBJ1-5; D is uncertain. The CDR3 contains 14 residues. Trimming cost V 7 bases and J 0 bases, with 10 bases left between them. Germline V gene data show CDR1 as MNHNY and CDR2 as SVGAGI (reference sequence). CDR3 sequence: CASNTRYSNQPQHF. The CDR3 DNA is TGTGCCAGCAATACAAGATATAGCAATCAGCCCCAGCATTTT.

The V and J genes are TRBV18 and TRBJ1-1; D is unclear. The CDR3 loop spans 14 amino acids. With 4 bases removed from V and 1 base from J, the gap between germline ends came to 10 bases. Germline V CDR1 and CDR2: KGHSH, LQKENI. The CDR3 DNA follows: TGTGCCAGCTCACTCGGACTGGGGAACACTGAAGCTTTCTTT. This translates into CASSLGLGNTEAFF.

This sequence joins TRBV28 and TRBJ2-3; 9 bases line up with TRBD1. V was clipped by 5 bases and J by 9 bases; unmatched bases: 12. Looked up from germline, CDR1 is MDHEN and CDR2 is SYDVKM. This CDR3 is built from 15 residues. In nucleotides, the CDR3 is TGTGCCAGCAGTCTCCGGGACAGGGTGGTCATGACGCAGTATTTT. This codes for CASSLRDRVVMTQYF. Filled out from reference TRBV28 and TRBJ2-3, the complete variable domain reads DVKVTQSSRYLVKRTGEKVFLECVQDMDHENMFWYRQDPGLGLRLIYFSYDVKMKEKGDIPEGYSVSREKKERFSLILESASTNQTSMYLCASSLRDRVVMTQYFGPGTRLTVL.

This chain uses TRBV6-5 with TRBJ2-1; TRBD2 matches at 13 bases. Germline CDR1 and CDR2: MNHEY and SVGAGI. The CDR3 has 15 residues. The J segment lost 8 bases and the V segment lost 6 bases, leaving 7 bases of the junction unmatched. The CDR3 protein is CASRPPGLAGYEQFF. The CDR3 region has the DNA TGTGCCAGCAGACCACCGGGACTAGCGGGATATGAGCAGTTCTTC.

The CDR3 DNA reads TGTGCCAGCAGAACCCCGGAAGGACAAGACTATGGCTACACCTTC. This translates into CASRTPEGQDYGYTF. This rearrangement joins TRBV28 to TRBJ1-2; TRBD1 might be the D (5 bases). Trimming cost V 6 bases and J 3 bases, with 17 bases left between them. This CDR3 contains 15 residues. Germline lookup yields CDR1 MDHEN and CDR2 SYDVKM.